The 22 T cell receptor beta chains reported below all come from one sample, sequenced in a study of response to subunit inactivated influenza vaccine. TCRdb redid the calling of the RT-PCR reads with MiXCR, one entry per CDR3 protein. The sample lists hundreds of thousands of distinct CDR3 sequences; 12% were seen once. The specimen was non-naive T cells sorted from PBMCs, collected 14 to 15 days before vaccination. These receptors were taken from a man aged 45-60 years who received an inactivated influenza vaccine.

This clonotype was detected only a few times. At one of its ends the junction is not consistent with the germline gene, which may arise from a read error. This sequence joins TRBV20-1 and TRBJ2-1, with D possibly being TRBD2 (6 bases). In germline, CDR1 is DFQATT, CDR2 SNEGSKA (reference sequence). The CDR3 spans 16 residues. Here the CDR3 DNA reads TGCTGTGCTAGAGATAGTCGACTAGTGGCCTACAATGAGCAGTTCTTC. Amino acid sequence: CCARDSRLVAYNEQFF.

This clonotype has more than one count but fewer than ten. This chain connects TRBV4-2 to TRBJ2-3, with TRBD2 identical over 13 bases. Germline V gene sequence: CDR1 LGHNA, CDR2 YNFKEQ. Unmatched junction bases numbered 6, after V lost 4 bases and J lost 5 bases. The CDR3 has 16 residues. Here the CDR3 reads CASSLRLAGGQDTQYF. DNA for the CDR3: TGTGCCAGCAGCCTACGACTAGCGGGGGGCCAAGATACGCAGTATTTT.

J is TRBJ1-3 and V is TRBV7-9, with D hard to call. The CDR3 contains 14 residues. CDR1 and CDR2 from the germline V gene are SEHNR and FQNEAQ (reference sequence). Trimming cost V 2 bases and J 1 base, with 6 bases left between them. The CDR3, as DNA: TGTGCCAGCAGCTTATGGGAATCTGGAAACACCATATATTTT. It encodes CASSLWESGNTIYF. The whole variable domain, remainder taken from reference TRBV7-9 and TRBJ1-3, is DTGVSQNPRHKITKRGQNVTFRCDPISEHNRLYWYRQTLGQGPEFLTYFQNEAQLEKSRLLSDRFSAERPKGSFSTLEIQRTEQGDSAMYLCASSLWESGNTIYFGEGSWLTVV.

Ten or more counts support this clonotype. The chain carries TRBV20-1 and TRBJ2-2; 8 nucleotides align to TRBD2. After removal of 6 bases from V and 6 bases from J, the junction contained 6 bases not matched to a gene. Germline-derived CDR1 and CDR2 are DFQATT and SNEGSKA (reference sequence). The CDR3 covers 13 residues. The CDR3 spells CSALRGLAGELFF. DNA for the CDR3: TGCAGTGCATTAAGGGGACTAGCCGGGGAGCTGTTTTTT.

The rearrangement joins TRBV7-2 to TRBJ1-3, with D unresolved. Germline-derived CDR1 and CDR2 are SGHTA and FQGNSA. The CDR3 contains 15 residues. V was shortened by 3 bases and J by 3 bases, with 12 bases between the two germline ends. For the CDR3, the DNA is TGTGCCAGCAGCTTGTATGCGGGGTATGGAAACACCATATATTTT. Translated, it gives CASSLYAGYGNTIYF.

V and J are TRBV11-2 and TRBJ2-5, with D tentatively TRBD1 (5 bases). Germline V gene lookup returns CDR1 SGHAT and CDR2 FQNNGV. The CDR3 contains 16 residues. Trimming removed 6 bases from V and 2 bases from J, with 19 bases in between. CDR3 loop: CASRKTRGADQETQYF. The CDR3 region has the DNA TGTGCCAGCAGGAAAACTCGTGGGGCAGATCAAGAGACCCAGTACTTC.

The chain joins TRBV30 to TRBJ2-2, with D uncertain. Trimming took off 2 bases at V and 5 bases at J, with 6 bases between the two ends. Looked up from germline, CDR1 is GTSNPN and CDR2 is SVGIG (reference sequence). The CDR3 consists of 12 residues. The DNA of the CDR3 is TGTGCCTGGAGTCTAAATACCGGGGAGCTGTTTTTT. Its translation is CAWSLNTGELFF.

The rearrangement joins TRBV2 to TRBJ2-3; a possible D gene is TRBD1 (5 bases). Germline V gives CDR1 SNHLY, CDR2 FYNNEI. Trimming shortened V by 8 bases and J by 0 bases, and 12 bases separated the two germline ends. The CDR3 consists of 14 residues. The CDR3 nucleotides read TGTGCCAGCGGCACAGGAGCTAGCACAGATACGCAGTATTTT. This encodes CASGTGASTDTQYF. Full variable domain (outside the CDR3, taken from reference TRBV2 and TRBJ2-3): EPEVTQTPSHQVTQMGQEVILRCVPISNHLYFYWYRQILGQKVEFLVSFYNNEISEKSEIFDDQFSVERPDGSNFTLKIRSTKLEDSAMYFCASGTGASTDTQYFGPGTRLTVL.

The rearrangement uses TRBV7-6 and TRBJ2-5, with D tentatively TRBD1 (5 bases). V was cut by 0 bases and J by 7 bases, with 15 bases left in between. This CDR3 has 15 residues. Germline assignment: CDR1 SGHVS and CDR2 FNYEAQ. The CDR3 nucleotides are TGTGCCAGCAGCTTAGCGTGGGGCGAGGCCGGGACCCAGTACTTC. As protein: CASSLAWGEAGTQYF.

This clonotype was seen more than once but under ten times. The chain has TRBV5-5 and TRBJ2-1, with D possibly matching TRBD2 (5 bases). Germline CDR1 reads SGHKS; CDR2 reads YYEKEE (reference sequence). V lost 7 bases and J lost 0, with 14 bases in between. The CDR3 contains 15 residues. CDR3 loop: CASSSSASSYNEQFF. CDR3 DNA: TGTGCCAGCTCCAGTAGCGCCAGCTCCTACAATGAGCAGTTCTTC.

This clonotype was picked up a small number of times. The chain links TRBV2 to TRBJ1-6; D is perhaps TRBD1 (5 bases). The CDR3 covers 14 residues. Germline assignment: CDR1 SNHLY and CDR2 FYNNEI. V lost 7 bases, J lost 11 bases, and 18 bases lay in between. The CDR3 bases are TGTGCCAGCACTTACGGGCAGGGATCAACACCCCTCCACTTT. This gives the protein CASTYGQGSTPLHF.

The chain combines TRBV20-1 with TRBJ1-3, with unresolved D. The CDR3 runs to 12 residues. Germline V gives CDR1 DFQATT, CDR2 SNEGSKA (reference sequence). With 5 bases removed from V and 4 bases from J, the gap between germline ends came to 9 bases. DNA of the CDR3: TGCAGTGCTGCGCCGGAGGGAAACACCATATATTTT. This gives the protein CSAAPEGNTIYF.

The chain carries TRBV3-1 and TRBJ1-2, with D unresolved. Trimming left V 1 base short and J 6 bases short, with 9 bases between. The CDR3 is 13 residues long. Germline CDR1 is LGHDT and CDR2 is YNNKEL (reference sequence). The CDR3 DNA is TGTGCCAGCAGCCAAGCGCCGGGGAATGGCTACACCTTC. Translated: CASSQAPGNGYTF. Full variable domain (missing parts from reference TRBV3-1 and TRBJ1-2): DTAVSQTPKYLVTQMGNDKSIKCEQNLGHDTMYWYKQDSKKFLKIMFSYNNKELIINETVPNRFSPKSPDKAHLNLHINSLELGDSAVYFCASSQAPGNGYTFGSGTRLTVV.

This clonotype has ten or more counts. V is TRBV5-1 and J is TRBJ2-5, with 7 positions matching TRBD1. This CDR3 spans 14 amino acids. V lost 5 bases, J lost 2 bases, and 6 bases stayed unmatched. Germline CDR1 is SGHRS and CDR2 is YFSETQ. The CDR3 loop reads CASSRGQVQETQYF. The CDR3 nucleotides read TGCGCCAGCAGTCGTGGACAGGTTCAAGAGACCCAGTACTTC.

CDR3 in DNA: TGTGCCACCAGCAGAGATGGGGGGCCTCAGCCCCAGCATTTT. It codes for CATSRDGGPQPQHF. The chain uses TRBV15 and TRBJ1-5, with D possibly matching TRBD1 (6 bases). Trimming removed 0 bases at V and 6 bases at J, with 9 bases between. CDR1 and CDR2 (germline): LNHNV, YYDKDF (reference sequence). The CDR3 contains 14 residues.

This clonotype was observed at least ten times. The chain couples TRBV3-1 to TRBJ1-1; TRBD1 agrees at 8 bases. The V segment lost 5 bases and the J segment 6 bases; nucleotides outside the gene matches: 8. The CDR3 sequence is 14 residues long. CDR1 and CDR2 from the germline V gene are LGHDT and YNNKEL (reference sequence). CDR3 in amino acids: CASSFRGRGSEAFF. The CDR3 DNA reads TGTGCCAGCAGCTTCAGGGGGCGCGGGTCTGAAGCTTTCTTT.

The rearrangement uses TRBV6-4 and TRBJ1-2; D is undetermined. The CDR3 sequence is 13 residues long. The germline V and J ends were trimmed by 3 bases and 2 bases, with 7 bases remaining between them. From germline, CDR1 is MRHNA and CDR2 SNTAGT. CDR3: CASSEDGNYGYTF. The CDR3 region has the DNA TGTGCCAGCAGTGAAGACGGGAACTATGGCTACACCTTC.

A note on this clonotype: At one boundary the junction diverges from the germline segment, which might be a read error. CDR3 region: CAGSVQAGQAYNEQFF. The CDR3 DNA sequence: TGCGCCGGCAGCGTCCAAGCGGGCCAAGCCTACAATGAGCAGTTCTTC. The J gene is TRBJ2-1, the V gene TRBV5-1; possible D gene TRBD2, 6 bases. CDR1 and CDR2 (germline): SGHRS, YFSETQ. CDR3 length equals 16 residues.

In its sample, this clonotype was seen a few times. V gene TRBV10-3 combines with J gene TRBJ2-7; 12 nucleotides align to TRBD2. Germline values: CDR1 ENHRY, CDR2 SYGVKD. The CDR3 is made up of 15 amino acids. The V gene end was trimmed by 7 bases and the J gene end by 1 base; junction bases not matched to a gene: 5. CDR3 nucleotides: TGTGCCATCAAGGGTACTAGCGGGAGGTCCTACGAGCAGTACTTC. Translated, it gives CAIKGTSGRSYEQYF.

This clonotype was recorded at least ten times. This chain links TRBV5-1 with TRBJ2-3; TRBD1 matches 8 bases. The CDR3 consists of 15 residues. V lost 6 bases to trimming and J lost 6 bases; unmatched junction nucleotides: 12. The germline gives CDR1 SGHRS, CDR2 YFSETQ. The DNA of the CDR3 is TGCGCCAGCACCCCGGGGACAGGAGGTTCGGATACGCAGTATTTT. Residues: CASTPGTGGSDTQYF.

The chain uses TRBV20-1 and TRBJ2-1; 10 bases agree with TRBD2. The CDR3 sequence is 15 residues long. Germline CDR1 DFQATT, CDR2 SNEGSKA (reference sequence). The J segment lost 2 bases and the V segment lost 5 bases, leaving 6 bases of the junction unmatched. CDR3 in DNA: TGCAGTGCTCGTAAACTAGCGGGAACCTACAATGAGCAGTTCTTC. Amino acid sequence: CSARKLAGTYNEQFF.

This clonotype was found a few times. The chain uses TRBV4-2 and TRBJ2-5, with TRBD1 identical over 7 bases. Trimming took 4 bases from V and 2 from J; bases not matched to a gene: 7. This CDR3 has 15 amino acids. CDR1 LGHNA and CDR2 YNFKEQ come from the germline V gene. The CDR3 DNA sequence: TGTGCCAGCAGCCTACGACAGGGTCGGCAAGAGACCCAGTACTTC. Amino acid sequence: CASSLRQGRQETQYF.